This TCR beta chain was captured by sequencing in a study of T cells in Graves' hyperthyroidism and ophthalmopathy (dated by TCRdb to 2018 to 2020). Turning to the overall study: Peripheral blood was collected at initial diagnosis, before any treatment. To identify distinguishing TCR V-J signatures, a discovery cohort of 90 to 100 patients was used, comprising 40 to 45 with Graves' ophthalmopathy and 57 with stable Graves' hyperthyroidism. Prospective prediction of ophthalmopathy was tested in an independent validation cohort consisting of roughly 19 hyperthyroidism patients and approximately 16 patients who later progressed to ophthalmopathy. The 100 or so discovery patients were randomly split 7:3 into training and test sets. In more than 5 Graves' hyperthyroidism patients, the study also compared T-cell repertoires from thyroid tissue with T-cell repertoires from blood. The paper describes TCR Vbeta CDR3 sequencing of 135 peripheral blood samples, made up of some 42 ophthalmopathy patients, 70 to 75 hyperthyroidism patients and 17 progressor patients. Once sampling was done, hyperthyroidism patients were given methimazole at a starting dose of 30 mg daily, whereas ophthalmopathy patients were given high-dose intravenous methylprednisolone. General conclusions and limits of the study: Blood samples also contained most of the expanded thyroid clonotypes (frequency above 0.001), which suggests that blood repertoires may reflect thyroid immune responses. Ophthalmopathy was separated from stable hyperthyroidism by a 13 V-J signature model, with around 88% sensitivity and about 81% specificity obtained in cross-validation and 80%/75% obtained in testing. In validation, the model predicted progression to ophthalmopathy with over 60% sensitivity and over 72% specificity, a median of approximately 6.7 months before onset. Sample size was not statistically predetermined, and blinding of investigators to group allocation was not performed.

Moderately to severely active disease, a Clinical Activity Score of at least 3, a NOSPECS grade of at least 4, and a duration under 3 months were present in ophthalmopathy patients. Patients with uncontrolled infections, other autoimmune diseases, pregnancy or lactation were excluded. Diagnoses relied on clinical symptoms, serum thyroxine and TRAb, thyroid ultrasound and orbital computed tomography. PBMCs were isolated from about 10 ml of fresh peripheral blood by Ficoll-Paque density gradient centrifugation. Total RNA was extracted with Trizol reagent, and quality was checked on an Agilent 2100 Bioanalyzer. In the germline V gene (reference sequence), CDR1 corresponds to LGHDT and CDR2 to YNNKEL. From cysteine to phenylalanine, the CDR3 is 16 amino acids long. Only the CDR3 region is kept as DNA, spanning 48 bases read in frame from base 1. A distance of 25 bases separates the germline ends of V and J, which lose 3 bases and 11 bases respectively.

TCR beta CDR3 regions were amplified from RNA transcripts. The TCR CDR3 was subjected to a first round of RT-PCR using the HTBI primer set and the Qiagen OneStep RT-PCR kit. Libraries were constructed in a second round of multiplex PCR, after which size selection and purification were performed. The libraries were sequenced on an Illumina HiSeq2000 using paired-end 100 bp reads. From the authors' description of their analysis: SOAPnuke was used to process the raw data, throwing out any read that contained adapters or uncalled bases, had a mean Phred below 15, or lacked an exact constant-primer or identifier match. COPE v1.2.5 was used to merge the high-quality paired reads, and each unique nucleotide sequence was defined as a clonotype. MiTCR v1.1 was used to align clonotypes to the IMGT TRBV, TRBD and TRBJ reference segments. Analysis was restricted to V-J combinations with a frequency above 0.0001, which covered roughly 99% of repertoires. The TCS score was defined as the ratio of F50 (clonal expansion) to E x V (chaos), calculated using BLOSUM62-based TCRdist between CDR3 peptides within each V-J. Welch's t-statistics and random forest reduced around 550 V-J features to under 15, which were used in a naive Bayes classifier (R e1071). TCRdb trimmed public reads at Q25 via fastp, called clones via MiXCR and kept in-frame beta chains. Rows are combined by CDR3 protein, so each entry shows the most common genes and DNA. The V and J calls and clone size come from TCRdb's table, not from the authors' own analysis. Across this sample there are around 600,000 distinct CDR3 sequences, with about 14% seen only once. The top ten hold under 15% of the sample.

This clonotype was recorded many times. This receptor's antigen is unknown. Base quality data are lacking; no much larger clone is found one base away. Sequenced: blood. The TCR comes from a woman between 50 and 59 years old with Graves' ophthalmopathy. Recombination joined TRBV3-1 with TRBJ1-2; there is no confident call for the D gene. The CDR3: CASSHPRTASTTGYTF. At the DNA level, the sequence is TGTGCCAGCAGCCACCCACGCACGGCCTCTACTACCGGATACACCTTC.